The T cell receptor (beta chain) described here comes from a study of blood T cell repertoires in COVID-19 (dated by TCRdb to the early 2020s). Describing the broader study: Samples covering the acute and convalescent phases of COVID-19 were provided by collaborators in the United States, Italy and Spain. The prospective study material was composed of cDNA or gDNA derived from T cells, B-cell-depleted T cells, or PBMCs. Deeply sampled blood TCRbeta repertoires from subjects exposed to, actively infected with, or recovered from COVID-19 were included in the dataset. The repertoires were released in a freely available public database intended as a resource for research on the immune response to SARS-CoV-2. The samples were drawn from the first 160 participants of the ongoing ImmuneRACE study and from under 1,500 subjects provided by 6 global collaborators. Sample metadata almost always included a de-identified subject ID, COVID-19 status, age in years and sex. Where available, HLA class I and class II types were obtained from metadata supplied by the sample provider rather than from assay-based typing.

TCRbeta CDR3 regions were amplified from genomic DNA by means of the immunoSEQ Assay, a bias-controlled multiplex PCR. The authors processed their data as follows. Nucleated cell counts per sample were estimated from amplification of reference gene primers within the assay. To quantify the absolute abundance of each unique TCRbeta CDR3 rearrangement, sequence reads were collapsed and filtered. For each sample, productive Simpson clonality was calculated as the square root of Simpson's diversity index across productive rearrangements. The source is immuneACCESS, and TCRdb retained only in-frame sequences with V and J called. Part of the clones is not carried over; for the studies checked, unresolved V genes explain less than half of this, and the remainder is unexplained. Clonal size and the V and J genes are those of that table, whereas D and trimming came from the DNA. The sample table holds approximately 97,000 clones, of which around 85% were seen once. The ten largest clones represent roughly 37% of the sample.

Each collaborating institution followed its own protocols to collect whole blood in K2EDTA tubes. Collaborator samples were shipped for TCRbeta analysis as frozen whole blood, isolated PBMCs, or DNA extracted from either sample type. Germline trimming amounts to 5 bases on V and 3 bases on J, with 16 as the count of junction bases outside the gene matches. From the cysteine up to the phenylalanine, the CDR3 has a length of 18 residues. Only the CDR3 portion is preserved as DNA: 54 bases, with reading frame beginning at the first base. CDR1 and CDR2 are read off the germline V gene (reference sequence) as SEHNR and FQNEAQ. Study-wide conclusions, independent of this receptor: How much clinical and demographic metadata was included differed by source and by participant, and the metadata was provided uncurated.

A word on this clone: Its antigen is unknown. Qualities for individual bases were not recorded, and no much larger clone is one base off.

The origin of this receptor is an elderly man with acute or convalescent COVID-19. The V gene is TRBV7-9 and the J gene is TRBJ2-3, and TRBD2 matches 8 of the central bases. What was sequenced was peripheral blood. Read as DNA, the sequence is TGTGCCAGCAGCAGGATCACCGGGACTAGTTATCGTACAGATACGCAGTATTTT. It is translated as CASSRITGTSYRTDTQYF.